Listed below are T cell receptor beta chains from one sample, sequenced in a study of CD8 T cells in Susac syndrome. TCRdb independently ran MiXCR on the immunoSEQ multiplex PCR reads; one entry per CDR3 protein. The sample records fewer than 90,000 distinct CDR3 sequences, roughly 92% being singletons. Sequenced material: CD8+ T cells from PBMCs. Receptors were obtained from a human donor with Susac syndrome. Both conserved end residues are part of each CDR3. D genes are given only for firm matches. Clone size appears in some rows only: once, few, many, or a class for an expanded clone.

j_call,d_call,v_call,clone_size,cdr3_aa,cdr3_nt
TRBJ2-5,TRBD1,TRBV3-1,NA,CASSHPGQGARETQYF,TGTGCCAGCAGCCACCCCGGACAGGGGGCAAGGGAGACCCAGTACTTC
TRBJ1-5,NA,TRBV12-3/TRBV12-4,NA,CASTLGWREPQHF,TGTGCCAGCACCCTGGGGTGGCGGGAGCCCCAGCATTTT
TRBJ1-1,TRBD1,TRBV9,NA,CASSMGQMNTEAFF,TGTGCCAGCAGCATGGGACAGATGAACACTGAAGCTTTCTTT
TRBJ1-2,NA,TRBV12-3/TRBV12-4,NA,CASSPLISPEGYTF,TGTGCCAGCAGCCCCCTTATATCCCCTGAGGGCTACACCTTC
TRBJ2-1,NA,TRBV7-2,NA,CASSPSWNEQFF,TGTGCCAGCAGCCCCAGTTGGAATGAGCAGTTCTTC
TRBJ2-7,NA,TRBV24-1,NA,CATSETGYTYEQYF,TGTGCCACCAGTGAAACAGGGTATACCTACGAGCAGTACTTC
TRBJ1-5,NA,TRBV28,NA,CASSFKRDSNQPQHF,TGTGCCAGCAGTTTTAAGCGGGATAGCAATCAGCCCCAGCATTTT
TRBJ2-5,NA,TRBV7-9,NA,CASSHGGHQETQYF,TGTGCCAGCAGCCACGGGGGGCACCAAGAGACCCAGTACTTC
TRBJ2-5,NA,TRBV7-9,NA,CASTISGGPGETQYF,TGTGCCAGCACCATCTCCGGGGGGCCGGGGGAGACCCAGTACTTC
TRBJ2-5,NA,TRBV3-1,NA,CASTLGETQYF,TGTGCCAGCACCCTAGGGGAGACCCAGTACTTC
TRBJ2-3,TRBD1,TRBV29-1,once,CSIQIGQGADTQYF,TGCAGCATCCAAATAGGACAGGGAGCAGATACGCAGTATTTT
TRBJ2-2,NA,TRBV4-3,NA,CASSQDEGTGELFF,TGCGCCAGCAGCCAAGATGAGGGGACCGGGGAGCTGTTTTTT
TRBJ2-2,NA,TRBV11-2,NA,CASSPGSPNTGELFF,TGTGCCAGCAGCCCAGGGTCGCCGAACACCGGGGAGCTGTTTTTT
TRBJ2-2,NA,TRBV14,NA,CASSLQGLAGELFF,TGTGCCAGCAGCTTACAGGGCCTGGCCGGGGAGCTGTTTTTT
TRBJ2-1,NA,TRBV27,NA,CASSSPLKMRGEQFF,TGTGCCAGCAGTTCCCCGCTAAAGATGAGGGGTGAGCAGTTCTTC
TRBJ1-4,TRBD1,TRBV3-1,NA,CASSPWDRGGEKLFF,TGTGCCAGCAGCCCTTGGGACAGGGGAGGGGAAAAACTGTTTTTT
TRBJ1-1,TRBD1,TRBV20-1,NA,CSVITGGTEAFF,TGCAGTGTCATAACAGGGGGCACTGAAGCTTTCTTT
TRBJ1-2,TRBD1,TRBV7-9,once,CASSLGTGTNYGYTF,TGTGCCAGCAGCCTGGGGACAGGGACTAACTATGGCTACACCTTC
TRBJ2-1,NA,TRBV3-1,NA,CASSQLPGPNEQFF,TGTGCCAGCAGCCAACTTCCAGGGCCCAATGAGCAGTTCTTC
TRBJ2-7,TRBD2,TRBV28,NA,CASSPLGRGPTYEQYF,TGTGCCAGCAGTCCCCTAGGGAGGGGCCCTACCTACGAGCAGTACTTC
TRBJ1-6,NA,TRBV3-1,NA,CASTSDSGYSPLHF,TGTGCCAGCACCTCGGACAGTGGCTATTCACCCCTCCACTTT
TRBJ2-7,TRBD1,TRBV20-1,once,CSAMTGGWSSEQYF,TGCAGTGCCATGACAGGGGGCTGGAGTTCCGAGCAGTACTTC
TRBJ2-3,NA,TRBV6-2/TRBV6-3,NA,CASSYSGRTDTQYF,TGTGCCAGCAGTTACAGTGGCCGCACAGATACGCAGTATTTT
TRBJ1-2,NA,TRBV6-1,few,CASRDRDPNYGYTF,TGTGCCAGCAGGGATCGGGACCCCAACTATGGCTACACCTTC
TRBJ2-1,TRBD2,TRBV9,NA,CASSVEREGENEQFF,TGTGCCAGCAGCGTAGAGAGGGAGGGTGAGAATGAGCAGTTCTTC
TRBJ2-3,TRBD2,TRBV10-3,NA,CAIRGLTSTDTQYF,TGTGCCATCAGGGGACTAACCAGCACAGATACGCAGTATTTT
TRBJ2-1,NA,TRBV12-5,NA,CASGLGLRAGRHLSYNEQFF,TGTGCTAGTGGTTTGGGCTTGCGAGCAGGTCGTCACCTCTCCTACAATGAGCAGTTCTTC
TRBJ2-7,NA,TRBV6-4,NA,CASSELKGDWAYEQYF,TGTGCCAGCAGTGAACTAAAAGGGGATTGGGCCTACGAGCAGTACTTC
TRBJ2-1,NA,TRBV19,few,CASSIGKGNEQFF,TGTGCCAGTAGTATTGGTAAGGGGAATGAGCAGTTCTTC